This TCR beta chain was documented in a study of T cell changes during pregnancy in multiple sclerosis. Produced via immunoSEQ multiplex PCR; TCRdb's table is partial and in-frame only. The sample contains around 92,000 clones, approximately 94% of which appear only once. The ends lost 1 base at V and 5 bases at J; junction bases unmatched: 11. Germline V gene sequence: CDR1 LGHNA, CDR2 YSLEER. The CDR3 loop spans 18 amino acids. The rearrangement links TRBV4-3 to TRBJ2-2; 9 bases align to TRBD2. Here the sequenced sample was peripheral blood, taken in the third trimester of pregnancy. The sequence came from a female donor with multiple sclerosis, enrolled in a pregnancy study. The chain's CDR3 is CASSQGVLLAGRTGELFF. CDR3 DNA sequence: TGCGCCAGCAGCCAAGGAGTTTTACTAGCGGGTAGGACCGGGGAGCTGTTTTTT.